The rows below give T cell receptor beta chains drawn from one sample of a study of blood T cell repertoires in COVID-19. Method: immunoSEQ multiplex PCR; TCRdb's copy keeps in-frame clones and lacks some. The table shows about 120,000 clones, with 75% to 85% occurring only once. Material: peripheral blood. The source of these receptors is a woman aged 80 or older with acute or convalescent COVID-19. Both conserved end residues are part of each CDR3. Where a row states a size, it is once, few, many or the class of an expanded clone; other rows omit it.

CDR3aa,abundance,v_gene,j_gene
CAWGQGAGGYTF,.,TRBV30,TRBJ1-2
CASSDAGLSGGSPLHF,.,TRBV10-2,TRBJ1-6
CASSKGDLNYGYTF,few,TRBV19,TRBJ1-2
CASSWGQIYGYTF,.,TRBV7-2,TRBJ1-2
CASTATSGGNEQFF,.,TRBV2,TRBJ2-1
CASSHQTYEQYF,few,TRBV10-2,TRBJ2-7
CASRGGQNQQYF,.,TRBV12-3/TRBV12-4,TRBJ2-7
CASSESGRGYDEQFF,.,TRBV10-1,TRBJ2-1
CASSRAGDGGYTF,once,TRBV19,TRBJ1-2
CAGKTQGWSGANVLTF,.,TRBV30,TRBJ2-6
CASTLSGGYTF,.,TRBV2,TRBJ1-2
CASSHNAGGVQGYTF,few,TRBV14,TRBJ1-2
CASSETGFGLEQFF,.,TRBV2,TRBJ2-1
CASSDYPGTGSVQETQYF,.,TRBV18,TRBJ2-5
CASSLGVRGPYNEQFF,.,TRBV9,TRBJ2-1
CASSDGGSGYTF,.,TRBV10-1,TRBJ1-2
CASSGIQGAGEKLFF,.,TRBV27,TRBJ1-4
CASSLRQGINQPQHF,.,TRBV27,TRBJ1-5
CASSSLPQGPRYF,once,TRBV6-5,TRBJ1-5
CATSRNAKTSGVYEQFF,.,TRBV15,TRBJ2-1
CASTLRGGEDTQYF,once,TRBV27,TRBJ2-3
CASSFGLAGQETQYF,.,TRBV5-6,TRBJ2-5
CASRSPTGNPYNEQFF,.,TRBV7-2,TRBJ2-1
CASSARGTSGYNEQFF,.,TRBV9,TRBJ2-1
CASSQLSGGAGADTQYF,.,TRBV4-2,TRBJ2-3
CSVEDSGSVNEQYF,.,TRBV29-1,TRBJ2-7
CASIRSDEQYF,once,TRBV2,TRBJ2-7
CSASPLDRSSYEQYF,.,TRBV20-1,TRBJ2-7
CASSLTGTDFYGYTF,.,TRBV4-2,TRBJ1-2
CASSLGGDREQYF,.,TRBV5-1,TRBJ2-7
CAWNIQGMDSPLHF,.,TRBV30,TRBJ1-6
CASSQGTSGSPKYF,few,TRBV3-1/TRBV3-2,TRBJ2-7
CASSPGGQGKILYEQYF,.,TRBV9,TRBJ2-7